This T cell receptor (beta chain) emerged from a study of spatial heterogeneity in lung cancer. This CDR3 is 12 amino acids long. Trimming shortened V by 0 bases and J by 10 bases, and 10 bases separated the two germline ends. Germline-derived CDR1 and CDR2 are SGDLS and YYNGEE. Sample time point: sample taken at primary tumor resection. Whole RNA was taken from tumor, nontumor lung or frozen PBMC; it was then sequenced unsorted. TCRdb ran MiXCR on the 5' RACE reads and lists one entry per CDR3 protein. The sample includes several thousand distinct CDR3 sequences, about 6.2% of them seen just once. General study points: Counts that tracked tumor mutation counts were those of expanded intratumoral alpha and beta TCRs.

This clonotype was observed many times. Its antigen is unknown. The receptor's source is a male donor with early-stage non-small cell lung cancer. This specimen consisted of lung tumor tissue, obtained at surgery. This chain connects TRBV9 to TRBJ1-1; TRBD1 is a possible D gene (5 bases). CDR3 region: CASSVGLGVAFF. The DNA for the CDR3 is TGTGCCAGCAGCGTAGGCTTAGGGGTAGCTTTCTTT.